This TCR beta chain was sequenced during a study of cytomegalovirus exposure and HLA in healthy donors. The V gene end was trimmed by 1 base and the J gene end by 4 bases; junction bases not matched to a gene: 9. This CDR3 spans 17 amino acids. CDR1 is LNHNV, CDR2 YYDKDF, per germline (reference sequence). PCR involved 60 Vbeta and 13 Jbeta primers. Data came from immunoSEQ multiplex PCR; TCRdb stores just in-frame clones and leaves some out. The data contain about 100,000 clones, roughly 79% of them singletons. This clonotype originated in a woman between 65 and 79 years old in good health and CMV-seropositive. Sequencing used PBMCs. The rearrangement uses TRBV15 and TRBJ2-5; TRBD2 aligns across 10 bases. Written as DNA, the CDR3 is TGTGCCACCAGCAGAGTCGTGGGACTAGCGACCGGAGAGACCCAGTACTTC. Translating gives CATSRVVGLATGETQYF.